The present TCR beta chain was sequenced within a study of blood T cell repertoires in COVID-19. Across the study: Acute and convalescent COVID-19 specimens originated in the United States, Italy and Spain.

This CDR3 is 16 amino acids long. Germline lookup yields CDR1 MDHEN and CDR2 SYDVKM. Trimming took 4 bases from V and 6 from J; bases not matched to a gene: 12. Measured with immunoSEQ multiplex PCR; TCRdb has only the in-frame clones, and not every one. The data contain 76,000 or so clones, over 75% of them singletons. The sample consisted of peripheral blood. This rearrangement joins TRBV28 to TRBJ1-2, with TRBD1 matching 9 bases. The TCR originated in a man aged 45 to 65 with acute or convalescent COVID-19. The DNA for the CDR3 is TGTGCCAGCAGTTCATCCTCGCCGACAGGGGGAGATGGCTACACCTTC. Translated: CASSSSSPTGGDGYTF.